This T cell receptor (beta chain) was sequenced in a study of regulatory T cells in long-lasting Graves disease (dated by TCRdb to the early 2020s). General notes on the study: In the newly diagnosed Graves' disease group, patients had been taking antithyroid drugs for less than 3 months. Peripheral blood TCR sequencing and RNA sequencing compared persistent Graves' disease patients with newly diagnosed Graves' disease patients. The study was registered as a clinical trial and conducted in China. A total of 33 samples underwent TCR sequencing, from about 13 patients with persistent Graves' disease and roughly 20 patients with newly diagnosed Graves' disease.

Here is what the overall study found, with its caveats: The study examined only peripheral blood because the primary lesion, thyroid tissue, could not be accessed. As a limitation, the authors acknowledged that the small sample size may reduce accuracy. Sequencing and analysis were limited to the TCR beta chain. Persistent disease showed preferential use of TRBV28, TRBJ1-2 and TRBJ2-5, whereas newly diagnosed disease favored TRBV20-1 and TRBJ2-1. Patients with persistent disease shared more public clonotypes (roughly 2,900) than newly diagnosed patients did (966). Compared with newly diagnosed patients, persistent Graves' disease patients had lower TCR Shannon entropy and fewer highly expanded clones, which suggests clonal expansion.

To prepare the library, multiplex PCR was applied. The data were produced on an Illumina HiSeq 4000. To build TCR beta libraries, CDR3 regions were amplified by Arm-PCR using iRepertoire HTBI primers. PCR products were gel purified before sequencing. On the authors' methods: Gene usage analysis of CDR3 amino acid clonotypes relied on the 62 TRBV and 12 to 15 TRBJ segments identified across samples. COPE and FqMerger were used to merge the filtered high-quality paired reads into contigs. Contigs were aligned with BLAST to IMGT TRBV, TRBD and TRBJ reference genes, and CDR3 was defined per IMGT. Any clonotype with a frequency above 0.1% was counted as a highly expanded clone. Repertoire diversity was measured by Shannon entropy, and V-J evenness by the Gini coefficient. A clonotype found in more than one individual was treated as public. The public reads were quality trimmed at Q25 with fastp and then assembled into clones with MiXCR by TCRdb, keeping productive beta chains. Each record represents a unique CDR3 protein, reported with the most common genes and DNA among its rows. In this record, the V and J calls reflect TCRdb's handling and not the investigators' own analysis. This sample is represented by 560,000 or so distinct CDR3 sequences; 15% to 20% of them were singletons. 9.5% to 15% of the sample comes from the top ten.

This clonotype was recorded a few times. The antigen it binds to is not known. No base-level quality is on record; no much larger clone is a single base apart. The time point label here, explained by the study, means: newly diagnosed GD, antithyroid drugs for less than 3 months. RNA was extracted from PBMCs in TRIzol for both TCR sequencing and RNA sequencing. The diagnosis of Graves' disease was made according to American Thyroid Association guidelines. Recruitment of patients was carried out at an endocrinology department in Xi'an, China. Each patient gave 9 to 10 milliliters of peripheral blood, collected in an EDTA anticoagulant tube. PBMCs were isolated by Ficoll Paque Plus density gradient separation without further T cell sorting. An Agilent 2100 Bioanalyzer and agarose gel were used to assess RNA quality, and a NanoDrop 2000 was used to measure RNA concentration. The germline V gene specifies SGHRS as CDR1 and YFSETQ as CDR2. The CDR3, cysteine through phenylalanine, is 17 amino acids long. The read is trimmed to its CDR3 DNA, 51 bases read in frame from base 1. Trimming takes 0 bases from V and 0 bases from J, and the germline ends sit 13 bases apart.

The data also belong to a second study, concerning T cells in Graves' hyperthyroidism and ophthalmopathy. As the second publication notes: Graves' hyperthyroidism was defined as stable when no progression to ophthalmopathy occurred over 18 months of follow-up. Hyperthyroidism patients were aged 18 to 65 years and newly diagnosed, with disease duration of less than 2 months. The study excluded patients with uncontrolled infections, other autoimmune diseases, pregnancy or lactation. Diagnoses were established on the basis of clinical symptoms, serum thyroxine and TRAb, thyroid ultrasound, and orbital computed tomography. For the first round of RT-PCR on the TCR CDR3, the HTBI primer set was used together with the Qiagen OneStep RT-PCR kit. Most expanded thyroid clonotypes (frequency above 0.001) were also detected in blood, a finding suggesting that blood repertoires may reflect thyroid immune responses. A 13 V-J signature model separated ophthalmopathy from stable hyperthyroidism, with approximately 86% sensitivity and about 81% specificity in cross-validation and 80%/75% in testing. In validation, progression to ophthalmopathy was predicted by the model with around 71% sensitivity and around 75% specificity, a median of roughly six months before onset. TCR V-J signatures able to tell the groups apart were searched for in a discovery cohort of 100 patients, of whom 43 had Graves' ophthalmopathy and 57 had stable Graves' hyperthyroidism. Whether ophthalmopathy could be predicted prospectively was tested in an independent validation cohort made up of approximately 19 hyperthyroidism patients plus 17 patients who later progressed to ophthalmopathy. The 100 discovery patients were randomly divided into training and test sets at a 7:3 ratio. In roughly six Graves' hyperthyroidism patients, the study also compared T-cell repertoires from thyroid tissue with T-cell repertoires from blood. After sampling, hyperthyroidism patients received methimazole starting at 30 mg daily, and ophthalmopathy patients received high-dose intravenous methylprednisolone. A second multiplex PCR round built the libraries, followed by size selection and purification. Libraries were sequenced paired-end with 100 bp reads on an Illumina HiSeq2000. Raw data were processed with SOAPnuke, discarding reads with adapters, uncalled bases, mean Phred below 15, or no exact constant-primer or identifier match. High-quality paired reads were merged with COPE v1.2.5, and unique nucleotide sequences were defined as clonotypes. Clonotypes were aligned to IMGT TRBV, TRBD and TRBJ reference segments using MiTCR v1.1. Only V-J combinations with frequency above 0.0001, covering approximately 99% of repertoires, were analysed. The TCS score was defined as F50 (clonal expansion) divided by E x V (chaos), with BLOSUM62-based TCRdist calculated between CDR3 peptides within each V-J. Welch's t-statistics and random forest reduced some 510 V-J features to 13, which were used in a naive Bayes classifier (R e1071). No statistical method was used to fix the sample size in advance, and group allocation was not hidden from the investigators. TCR Vbeta CDR3 sequencing of 120 to 150 peripheral blood samples (fewer than 45 ophthalmopathy, 75 or so hyperthyroidism and around 17 progressor patients) is reported in the paper.

The rearrangement combines TRBV5-1 with TRBJ2-1; no D gene is confidently identified. Sequencing was performed on peripheral blood mononuclear cells (PBMCs), taken at new diagnosis, from a patient treated with antithyroid drugs. The TCR sequence derives from a man aged 18 to 30 with Graves disease. Donor details come from another sample of the same person, matched by shared clones. Read as DNA, the sequence is TGCGCCAGCAGCTTGGAAGGGTCCGCTTTCTCCTACAATGAGCAGTTCTTC. This yields the protein CASSLEGSAFSYNEQFF.